The 30 T cell receptor beta chains presented below share a single source sample, sequenced in a study of read filtering for tumor transcriptome and immune sequencing. Molecular barcoded adaptors covering alpha/delta and beta/gamma chains were used on 400 ng RNA. TCRdb reprocessed the reads with MiXCR, giving one entry per CDR3 protein. The repertoire has tens of thousands of distinct CDR3 sequences, less than 25% of them found once; the top ten carry about 18%. The specimen sequenced was a population of CD138-negative cells sorted from bone marrow. Receptor source: a donor at least 40 years old with multiple myeloma.

Worth noting for this clonotype: A much larger clone differs from this one at a single base, so this may be a read error. J is TRBJ1-5 and V is TRBV6-1, with D maybe TRBD1 (6 bases). The V gene lost 7 bases and the J gene lost 6 bases, with 16 bases spanning the gap. The germline V gene has CDR1 MNHNS and CDR2 SASEGT. The CDR3 runs to 14 residues. The CDR3 here is CASIPTGRVQPQHF. DNA for the CDR3: TGTGCCAGCATTCCTACAGGGAGAGTTCAGCCCCAGCATTTT.

This chain links TRBV7-9 with TRBJ2-1, with TRBD2 matching over 9 bases. V trimming: 5 bases; J trimming: 0 bases; junction bases outside the gene matches: 8. CDR3 length: 17 residues. Germline V gene data show CDR1 as SEHNR and CDR2 as FQNEAQ (reference sequence). The CDR3 nucleotides read TGTGCCAGCAGCCCGACTAGCGGAACCTCCTCCTACAATGAGCAGTTCTTC. Encoded protein: CASSPTSGTSSYNEQFF.

There are many counts of this clonotype. The V call is TRBV28, the J call TRBJ2-4; 9 bases map to TRBD1. This CDR3 region has 15 residues. Unmatched junction bases numbered 4, after V lost 3 bases and J lost 4 bases. Germline CDR1 reads MDHEN; CDR2 reads SYDVKM. CDR3 residues: CASSLLGTGKNIQYF. The CDR3, as DNA: TGTGCCAGCAGTTTGTTAGGGACAGGGAAAAACATTCAGTACTTC.

This clonotype was seen many times. The J gene is TRBJ2-1, the V gene TRBV20-1; TRBD2 aligns across 13 bases. Germline loops: CDR1 DFQATT, CDR2 SNEGSKA (reference sequence). The CDR3 is 17 residues long. Trimming cost V 6 bases and J 3 bases; bases outside gene matches: 11. The CDR3 DNA is TGCAGTGCAAACTCCCGGACTAGCGGGAGCAACTACAATGAGCAGTTCTTC. Translation gives CSANSRTSGSNYNEQFF.

In this sample, this clonotype turned up a few times. V is TRBV5-6 and J is TRBJ1-5, with a weak D call TRBD1 (5 bases). This CDR3 is 15 amino acids long. Trimming pared 1 base from V and 1 base from J, leaving 9 bases between. Germline CDR1 SGHDT, CDR2 YYEEEE. Here the CDR3 reads CASSLWQGSNQPQHF. CDR3 DNA: TGTGCCAGCAGCTTGTGGCAGGGAAGCAATCAGCCCCAGCATTTT.

This clonotype appeared many times. The chain recombines TRBV7-2 with TRBJ2-1; TRBD2 agrees at 7 bases. CDR1 and CDR2 (germline): SGHTA, FQGNSA. This CDR3 spans 15 amino acids. Trimming cost V 5 bases and J 5 bases; bases outside gene matches: 9. The CDR3 nucleotides are TGTGCCAGCAGCCGCCTGGGGCTAGCGGACAATGAGCAGTTCTTC. Translating it yields CASSRLGLADNEQFF.

This clonotype was counted many times. The V and J genes are TRBV20-1 and TRBJ1-2, with 8 positions matching TRBD1. Per germline, CDR1 DFQATT and CDR2 SNEGSKA (reference sequence). The V gene end was trimmed by 0 bases and the J gene end by 4 bases; junction bases not matched to a gene: 7. The CDR3 spans 15 residues. Here the CDR3 DNA reads TGCAGTGCTAGAGATCCTGACAGGGGAAGCTATGGCTACACCTTC. Encoded protein: CSARDPDRGSYGYTF.

Remarks on this clonotype: One base away lies a much larger clone, so this may be a sequencing read error. This chain uses TRBV20-1 with TRBJ2-3; 12 positions agree with TRBD2. Per germline, CDR1 DFQATT and CDR2 SNEGSKA (reference sequence). The CDR3 runs 15 residues. Here the CDR3 DNA reads TGCTGTGTTTCGGCGACTAGCGGGAGTGAAGATACGCAGTATTTT. As protein: CCVSATSGSEDTQYF.

CDR3 amino acids: CASSWTSGADNEQFF. CDR3 DNA sequence: TGTGCCAGCAGCTGGACTAGCGGGGCAGACAATGAGCAGTTCTTC. V gene TRBV7-9 combines with J gene TRBJ2-1; 12 bases match TRBD2. Germline V gene sequence: CDR1 SEHNR, CDR2 FQNEAQ (reference sequence). The CDR3 sequence is 15 residues long. V trimming: 4 bases; J trimming: 5 bases; junction bases outside the gene matches: 3.

This clonotype came up many times. The rearrangement joins TRBV24-1 to TRBJ2-3; D ambiguous. Germline values: CDR1 KGHDR, CDR2 SFDVKD. The CDR3 totals 14 residues. The ends were cut back, 2 bases at V and 2 bases at J, with 7 bases in the middle. The CDR3 loop reads CATSDSGHTDTQYF. Written as DNA, the CDR3 is TGTGCCACCAGTGATTCCGGGCACACAGATACGCAGTATTTT.

This clonotype turned up a few times. The chain uses TRBV30 and TRBJ2-1, with D maybe TRBD1 (6 bases). CDR1 GTSNPN and CDR2 SVGIG come from the germline V gene (reference sequence). The CDR3 is 13 amino acids. Trimming pared 0 bases from V and 6 bases from J, leaving 9 bases between. The DNA for the CDR3 is TGTGCCTGGAGTGTACAGGGAAGCAATGAGCAGTTCTTC. Amino acids: CAWSVQGSNEQFF.

This clonotype was observed at least ten times. The chain combines TRBV20-1 with TRBJ2-3; D not resolved. Trimming took off 1 base at V and 2 bases at J, with 10 bases between the two ends. This CDR3 region has 14 residues. CDR1 DFQATT and CDR2 SNEGSKA come from the germline V gene (reference sequence). CDR3 loop: CSARGLDITDTQYF. CDR3 DNA: TGCAGTGCTAGAGGTCTGGATATCACAGATACGCAGTATTTT.

This rearrangement joins TRBV13 to TRBJ1-1; TRBD1 might be the D (6 bases). Germline CDR1 and CDR2: PRHDT and FYEKMQ (reference sequence). The CDR3 sequence is 15 residues long. V was pared by 3 bases and J by 2 bases, with 13 bases between. CDR3 sequence reads: CASSFEGGINTEAFF. CDR3 DNA: TGTGCCAGCAGCTTTGAAGGGGGAATAAACACTGAAGCTTTCTTT.

This clonotype has a count of ten or more. J is TRBJ2-7 and V is TRBV5-1, with a weak D call TRBD1 (5 bases). The V end was cut by 0 bases, the J end by 5 bases, with 12 bases between. CDR1 is SGHRS and CDR2 is YFSETQ in the germline V gene. The CDR3 sequence is 14 residues long. The CDR3 DNA sequence: TGCGCCAGCAGCTTGGCAGGGATAAAGGACGAGCAGTACTTC. Its translation is CASSLAGIKDEQYF.

This clonotype showed up many times. This sequence joins TRBV7-6 and TRBJ1-1, with D unclear. Germline V gives CDR1 SGHVS, CDR2 FNYEAQ. This CDR3 has 14 residues. The V gene lost 5 bases and the J gene lost 1 base, with 11 bases spanning the gap. CDR3 protein: CASSVGGPNTEAFF. The CDR3 DNA sequence: TGTGCCAGCAGCGTAGGCGGTCCGAACACTGAAGCTTTCTTT.

Regarding this clonotype: With a much larger clone just one base away, this may be a read error. DNA for the CDR3: TGTGCCAGCAGCTTCTCGAGGAACGGGAACTACGGGCAGTACTTC. It codes for CASSFSRNGNYGQYF. The genes are TRBV11-3 and TRBJ2-7; TRBD2 is a possible D gene (5 bases). Germline CDR1 SGHNT, CDR2 YENEEA. The CDR3 extends over 15 amino acids.

This clonotype showed up many times. V and J are TRBV5-5 and TRBJ2-7; D is ambiguous. V lost 0 bases and J 4 bases, leaving 17 bases between the germline ends. The CDR3 covers 16 residues. Germline-derived CDR1 and CDR2 are SGHKS and YYEKEE (reference sequence). CDR3 bases: TGTGCCAGCAGCTTGGCAGGTCGCGGCTCCAATTACGAGCAGTACTTC. This gives the protein CASSLAGRGSNYEQYF. The full variable domain, rest sourced from reference TRBV5-5 and TRBJ2-7, is DAGVTQSPTHLIKTRGQQVTLRCSPISGHKSVSWYQQVLGQGPQFIFQYYEKEERGRGNFPDRFSARQFPNYSSELNVNALLLGDSALYLCASSLAGRGSNYEQYFGPGTRLTVT.

This clonotype was detected many times. The rearrangement joins TRBV20-1 to TRBJ2-1; TRBD2 matches at 11 bases. Trimming at V came to 1 base and at J to 6 bases, leaving 2 bases not matched to a gene. The CDR3 is made up of 14 amino acids. Germline V gene sequence: CDR1 DFQATT, CDR2 SNEGSKA (reference sequence). CDR3 in amino acids: CSARGSGGANEQFF. The CDR3 region has the DNA TGCAGTGCTAGAGGTAGCGGGGGGGCCAATGAGCAGTTCTTC.

About this clonotype: This could be a read error, since a much larger clone is one nucleotide away. The chain recombines TRBV30 with TRBJ2-1; TRBD2 agrees at 7 bases. CDR1 and CDR2 from the germline V gene are GTSNPN and SVGIG (reference sequence). This CDR3 spans 14 amino acids. CDR3: CAWTSGRSYNERFF. CDR3 coding DNA: TGTGCCTGGACTAGCGGACGCTCCTACAATGAGCGGTTCTTC.

This sequence joins TRBV20-1 and TRBJ2-7; TRBD2 matches at 15 bases. V trimming: 2 bases; J trimming: 6 bases; junction bases outside the gene matches: 2. The CDR3 loop spans 14 amino acids. The germline V gene has CDR1 DFQATT and CDR2 SNEGSKA (reference sequence). In nucleotides, the CDR3 is TGCAGTGCTAGAACGGGACTAGCGGGGGGCGAGCAGTACTTC. Protein sequence: CSARTGLAGGEQYF.

There are many counts of this clonotype. The chain combines TRBV29-1 with TRBJ1-1, with D perhaps TRBD1 (5 bases). V lost 6 bases to trimming and J lost 1 base, with 15 bases between them. Germline V gene sequence: CDR1 SQVTM, CDR2 ANQGSEA. The length of the CDR3 is 14 residues. The CDR3 coding sequence is TGCAGCGTGGGGACCCCCGACCAGAACACTGAAGCTTTCTTT. This codes for CSVGTPDQNTEAFF.

J is TRBJ2-1 and V is TRBV11-2; 10 bases map to TRBD2. CDR1 is SGHAT and CDR2 is FQNNGV in the germline V gene. The CDR3 has 15 amino acids. The V gene end was trimmed by 2 bases and the J gene end by 6 bases; junction bases not matched to a gene: 4. CDR3 sequence (DNA): TGTGCCAGCAGCTTAATGGGACTAGCGCGCAATGAGCAGTTCTTC. Protein product: CASSLMGLARNEQFF.

This clonotype came up many times. This rearrangement joins TRBV6-1 to TRBJ2-7; no clear D gene. V was cut by 7 bases and J by 2 bases, with 18 bases left in between. This CDR3 spans 15 amino acids. The V gene's germline CDR1 is MNHNS and CDR2 SASEGT. In DNA, the CDR3 is TGTGCCAGCACCAAGGGAACCACCTGGACCTACGAGCAGTACTTC. It is translated as CASTKGTTWTYEQYF.

This clonotype was detected many times. V is TRBV7-2 and J is TRBJ2-7; D uncertain. The germline V gene encodes CDR1 SGHTA and CDR2 FQGNSA. CDR3 length: 13 residues. V was clipped by 6 bases and J by 7 bases, with 16 bases between them. This CDR3 reads CASSERSLGEQYF. CDR3 sequence (DNA): TGTGCCAGCAGTGAGAGGTCGCTGGGGGAGCAGTACTTC.

This clonotype was counted at least ten times. V is TRBV5-1 and J is TRBJ2-6; TRBD1 or TRBD2 may be the D gene (5 bases each). The germline V gene has CDR1 SGHRS and CDR2 YFSETQ. This CDR3 has 15 amino acids. Between the trimmed V and J ends, which lost 4 bases and 2 bases, there was a span of 10 bases. The CDR3 protein is CASSEGTTGANVLTF. CDR3 DNA: TGCGCCAGCAGCGAAGGGACCACTGGGGCCAACGTCCTGACTTTC.

The chain couples TRBV19 to TRBJ2-2; 8 bases are shared with TRBD1. The trim removed 6 bases at V and 1 base at J, leaving 7 bases unmatched. The CDR3 contains 16 residues. Germline CDR1 is LNHDA and CDR2 is SQIVND (reference sequence). The CDR3 protein is CASRLTGARNTGELFF. CDR3 sequence (DNA): TGTGCCAGTAGGCTGACAGGGGCTAGGAACACCGGGGAGCTGTTTTTT.

With respect to this clonotype: A read error likely explains this, since a far larger clone differs by one base. Without the conserved terminal phenylalanine or tryptophan, this CDR3 likely stems from a read error. The J gene is TRBJ2-1, the V gene TRBV11-1, with 12 positions matching TRBD2. Trimming at V came to 5 bases and at J to 7 bases, leaving 9 bases not matched to a gene. This CDR3 spans 16 amino acids. Germline V CDR1 and CDR2: SGHAT, FQDESV (reference sequence). CDR3 in DNA: TGTGCCAGCAGCGGTGGACTAGCGGGGTTGAATAATGAGCAGTTCTCC. This translates into CASSGGLAGLNNEQFS.

This clonotype was recorded at least ten times. The rearrangement links TRBV4-1 to TRBJ2-3; D may be TRBD2 (5 bases). V dropped 4 bases and J dropped 5 bases, with 16 bases sitting between them. The CDR3 runs to 15 residues. Per germline, CDR1 MGHRA and CDR2 YSYEKL. CDR3 residues: CASSPRGQNKDTQYF. The CDR3 nucleotides read TGCGCCAGCAGCCCCCGGGGTCAGAATAAAGATACGCAGTATTTT.

Of note for this clonotype: Given a much more abundant clone one base away, this may be a read error. The chain has TRBV5-4 and TRBJ2-7, with 9 bases lining up with TRBD2. V was pared by 1 base and J by 7 bases, with 6 bases of the junction left unmatched. This CDR3 region has 14 residues. CDR1 SGHNT and CDR2 YYREEE come from the germline V gene (reference sequence). CDR3 in amino acids: CASSLLAGVREQYF. The CDR3 region has the DNA TGTGCCAGCAGCTTGTTAGCGGGAGTGCGTGAGCAGTACTTC.

The chain employs TRBV12-3 or TRBV12-4 and TRBJ2-4; the D gene is possibly TRBD2 (7 bases). Trimming cost V 7 bases and J 6 bases, with 16 bases left between them. There are 14 residues in the CDR3. CDR3 bases: TGTGCCAGCACCTCCGGGGGGCGGGGAAACATTCAGTACTTC. Translating gives CASTSGGRGNIQYF.